The 2 T cell receptor beta chains in this list originate from one sample, sequenced in a study of control samples from healthy donors and cancer patients. Using immunoSEQ multiplex PCR, the repertoire was profiled, and TCRdb retains in-frame clones only, with some absent. This table has 150,000 or so clones, more than 85% appearing once. The sequencing input was blood. The receptor source for this set is a young man in good health.

CDR3 nucleotides: TGTGCCAGCAGTTACTCGGGGATAGGTGGTGAAAAACTGTTTTTT. Encoded protein: CASSYSGIGGEKLFF. V is TRBV6-5 and J is TRBJ1-4; D ambiguous. Germline V gene sequence: CDR1 MNHEY, CDR2 SVGAGI. Deletions cut 0 bases from V and 7 bases from J, with 12 bases between. The CDR3 runs 15 residues.

On this clone: An end of the junction differs from the germline gene, which may be a read error. The chain carries TRBV4-1 and TRBJ2-1, with no clear D. CDR1 is MGHRA, CDR2 YSYEKL, per germline. The CDR3 is 15 residues long. DNA of the CDR3: TGCGTCAGCAGCCAAGATCGTGGTAGCCACAATGAGCAGTTCTTC. Translating gives CVSSQDRGSHNEQFF.